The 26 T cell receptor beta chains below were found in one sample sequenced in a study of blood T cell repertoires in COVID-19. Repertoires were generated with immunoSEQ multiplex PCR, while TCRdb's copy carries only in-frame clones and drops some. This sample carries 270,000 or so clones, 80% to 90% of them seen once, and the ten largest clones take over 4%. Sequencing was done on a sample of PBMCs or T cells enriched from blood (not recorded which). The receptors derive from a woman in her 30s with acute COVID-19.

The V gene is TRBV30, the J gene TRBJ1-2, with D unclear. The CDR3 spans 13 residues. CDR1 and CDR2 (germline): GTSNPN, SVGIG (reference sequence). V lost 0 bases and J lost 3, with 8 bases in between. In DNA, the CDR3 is TGTGCCTGGAGTGTCGGCGGATACTATGGCTACACCTTC. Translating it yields CAWSVGGYYGYTF.

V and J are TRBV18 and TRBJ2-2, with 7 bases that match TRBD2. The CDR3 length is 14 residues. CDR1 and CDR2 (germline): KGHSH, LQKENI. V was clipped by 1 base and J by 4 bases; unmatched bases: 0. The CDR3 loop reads CASSPRTSTGELFF. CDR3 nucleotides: TGTGCCAGCTCACCACGGACTAGCACCGGGGAGCTGTTTTTT.

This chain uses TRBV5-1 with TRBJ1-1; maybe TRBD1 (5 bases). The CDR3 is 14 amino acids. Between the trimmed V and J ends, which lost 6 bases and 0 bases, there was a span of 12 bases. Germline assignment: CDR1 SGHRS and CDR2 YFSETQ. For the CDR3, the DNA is TGCGCCAGCACCGAACAGGAGTTGAACACTGAAGCTTTCTTT. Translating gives CASTEQELNTEAFF.

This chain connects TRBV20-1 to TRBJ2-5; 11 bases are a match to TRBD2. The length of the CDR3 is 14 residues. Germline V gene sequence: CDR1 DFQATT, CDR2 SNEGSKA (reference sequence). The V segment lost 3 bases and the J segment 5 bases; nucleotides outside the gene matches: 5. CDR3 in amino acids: CSASSASGRETQYF. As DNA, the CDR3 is TGCAGTGCTAGTTCGGCTAGCGGGAGGGAGACCCAGTACTTC.

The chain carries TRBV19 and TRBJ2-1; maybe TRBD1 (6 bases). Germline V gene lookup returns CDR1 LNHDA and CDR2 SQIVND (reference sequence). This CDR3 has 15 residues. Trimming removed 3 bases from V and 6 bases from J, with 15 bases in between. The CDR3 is CASSIQGLSGNEQFF. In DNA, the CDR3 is TGTGCCAGTAGTATCCAGGGGCTTTCGGGCAATGAGCAGTTCTTC.

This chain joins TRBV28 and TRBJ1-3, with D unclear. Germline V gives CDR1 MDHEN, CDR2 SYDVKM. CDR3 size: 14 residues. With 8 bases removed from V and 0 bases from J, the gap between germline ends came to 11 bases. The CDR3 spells CASLGLSSGNTIYF. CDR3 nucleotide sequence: TGTGCCAGCCTCGGACTGAGCTCTGGAAACACCATATATTTT.

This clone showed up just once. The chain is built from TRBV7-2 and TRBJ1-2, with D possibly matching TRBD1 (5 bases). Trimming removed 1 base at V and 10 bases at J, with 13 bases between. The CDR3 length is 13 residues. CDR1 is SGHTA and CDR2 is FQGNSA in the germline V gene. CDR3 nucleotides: TGTGCCAGCAGCTTAGGGGGAGGGACGGACTACACCTTC. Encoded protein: CASSLGGGTDYTF. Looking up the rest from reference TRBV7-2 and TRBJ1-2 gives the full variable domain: GAGVSQSPSNKVTEKGKDVELRCDPISGHTALYWYRQSLGQGLEFLIYFQGNSAPDKSGLPSDRFSAERTGGSVSTLTIQRTQQEDSAVYLCASSLGGGTDYTFGSGTRLTVV.

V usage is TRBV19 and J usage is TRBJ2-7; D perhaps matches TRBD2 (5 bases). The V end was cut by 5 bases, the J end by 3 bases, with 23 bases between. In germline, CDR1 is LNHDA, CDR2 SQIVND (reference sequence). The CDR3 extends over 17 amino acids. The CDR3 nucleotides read TGTGCCAGTAGTCCGCGATCCGGGAAACCGGGAATCTACGAGCAGTACTTC. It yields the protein CASSPRSGKPGIYEQYF.

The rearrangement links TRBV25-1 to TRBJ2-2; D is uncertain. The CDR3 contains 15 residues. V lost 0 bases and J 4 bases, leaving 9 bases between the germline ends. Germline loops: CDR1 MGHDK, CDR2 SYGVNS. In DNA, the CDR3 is TGTGCCAGCAGTGAATATGGTCCCAGCACCGGGGAGCTGTTTTTT. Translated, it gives CASSEYGPSTGELFF.

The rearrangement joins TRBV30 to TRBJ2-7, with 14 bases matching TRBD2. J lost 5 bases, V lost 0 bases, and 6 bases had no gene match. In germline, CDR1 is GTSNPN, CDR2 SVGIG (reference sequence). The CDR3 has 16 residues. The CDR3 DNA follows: TGTGCCTGGAGTGTTATGGGACTAGCGGGAGTGAACGAGCAGTACTTC. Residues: CAWSVMGLAGVNEQYF.

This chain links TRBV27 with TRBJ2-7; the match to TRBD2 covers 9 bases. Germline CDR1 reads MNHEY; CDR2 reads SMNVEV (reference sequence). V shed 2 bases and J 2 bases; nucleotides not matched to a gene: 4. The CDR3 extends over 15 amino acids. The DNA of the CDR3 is TGTGCCAGCAGTTTAATGGCGGGAGGGCCCTACGAGCAGTACTTC. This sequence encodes CASSLMAGGPYEQYF.

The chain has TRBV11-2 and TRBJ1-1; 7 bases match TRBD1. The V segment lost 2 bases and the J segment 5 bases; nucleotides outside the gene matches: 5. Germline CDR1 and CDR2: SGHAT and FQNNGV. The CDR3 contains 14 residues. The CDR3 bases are TGTGCCAGCAGCTTATTTCCAGGGGGTACTGAAGCTTTCTTT. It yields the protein CASSLFPGGTEAFF.

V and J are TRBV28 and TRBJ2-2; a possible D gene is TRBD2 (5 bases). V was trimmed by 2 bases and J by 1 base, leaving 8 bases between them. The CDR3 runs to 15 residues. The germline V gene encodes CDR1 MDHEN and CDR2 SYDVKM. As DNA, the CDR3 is TGTGCCAGCAGTTTAGAGCGGAAGAACACCGGGGAGCTGTTTTTT. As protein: CASSLERKNTGELFF.

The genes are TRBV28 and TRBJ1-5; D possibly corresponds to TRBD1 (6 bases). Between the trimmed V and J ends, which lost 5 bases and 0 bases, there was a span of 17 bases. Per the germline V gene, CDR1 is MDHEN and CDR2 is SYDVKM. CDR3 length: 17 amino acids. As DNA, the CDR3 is TGTGCCAGCAGTACCGAACAGGGCCTCTATAGCAATCAGCCCCAGCATTTT. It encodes CASSTEQGLYSNQPQHF.

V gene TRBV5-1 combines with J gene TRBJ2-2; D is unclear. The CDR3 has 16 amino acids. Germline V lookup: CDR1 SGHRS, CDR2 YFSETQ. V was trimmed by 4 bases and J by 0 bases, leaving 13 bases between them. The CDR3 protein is CASSLVDISNTGELFF. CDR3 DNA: TGCGCCAGCAGCCTGGTCGACATATCGAACACCGGGGAGCTGTTTTTT.

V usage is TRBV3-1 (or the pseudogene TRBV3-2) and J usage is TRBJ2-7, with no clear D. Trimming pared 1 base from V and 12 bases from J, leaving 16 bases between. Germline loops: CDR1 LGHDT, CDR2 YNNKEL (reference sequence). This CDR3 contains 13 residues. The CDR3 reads CASSQAVGWPTYF. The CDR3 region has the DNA TGTGCCAGCAGCCAAGCCGTGGGCTGGCCGACGTACTTC.

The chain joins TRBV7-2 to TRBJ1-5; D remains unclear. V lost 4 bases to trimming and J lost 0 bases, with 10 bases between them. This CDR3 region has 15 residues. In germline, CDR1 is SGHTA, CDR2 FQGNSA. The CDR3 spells CASSWTGDSNQPQHF. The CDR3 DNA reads TGTGCCAGCAGCTGGACCGGGGATAGCAATCAGCCCCAGCATTTT. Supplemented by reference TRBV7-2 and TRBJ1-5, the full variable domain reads GAGVSQSPSNKVTEKGKDVELRCDPISGHTALYWYRQSLGQGLEFLIYFQGNSAPDKSGLPSDRFSAERTGGSVSTLTIQRTQQEDSAVYLCASSWTGDSNQPQHFGDGTRLSIL.

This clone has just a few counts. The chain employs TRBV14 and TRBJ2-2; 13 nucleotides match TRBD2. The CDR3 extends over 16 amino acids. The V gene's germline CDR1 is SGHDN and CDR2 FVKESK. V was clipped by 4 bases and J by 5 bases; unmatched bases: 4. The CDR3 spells CASSRGLAGVTGELFF. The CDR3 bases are TGTGCCAGCAGCCGAGGACTAGCGGGAGTAACCGGGGAGCTGTTTTTT.

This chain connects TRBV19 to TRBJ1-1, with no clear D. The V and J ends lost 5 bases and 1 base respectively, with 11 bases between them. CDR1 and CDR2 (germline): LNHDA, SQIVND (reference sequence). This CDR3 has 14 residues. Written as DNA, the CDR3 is TGTGCCAGTAGTCTTACTCGGGGGAACACTGAAGCTTTCTTT. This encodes CASSLTRGNTEAFF.

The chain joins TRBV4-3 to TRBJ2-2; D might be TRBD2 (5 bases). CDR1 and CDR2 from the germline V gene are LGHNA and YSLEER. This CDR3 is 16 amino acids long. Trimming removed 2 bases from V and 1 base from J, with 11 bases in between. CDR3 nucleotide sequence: TGCGCCAGCAGCCAATGGAGGTACGGGAACACCGGGGAGCTGTTTTTT. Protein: CASSQWRYGNTGELFF.

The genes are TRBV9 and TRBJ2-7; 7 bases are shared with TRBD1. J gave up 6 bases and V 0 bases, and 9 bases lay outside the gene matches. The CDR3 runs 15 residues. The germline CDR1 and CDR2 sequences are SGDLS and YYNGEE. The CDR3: CASSVETGSSVEQYF. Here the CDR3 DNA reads TGTGCCAGCAGCGTAGAGACAGGGAGTTCCGTCGAGCAGTACTTC. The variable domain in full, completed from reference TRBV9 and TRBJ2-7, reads DSGVTQTPKHLITATGQRVTLRCSPRSGDLSVYWYQQSLDQGLQFLIQYYNGEERAKGNILERFSAQQFPDLHSELNLSSLELGDSALYFCASSVETGSSVEQYFGPGTRLTVT.

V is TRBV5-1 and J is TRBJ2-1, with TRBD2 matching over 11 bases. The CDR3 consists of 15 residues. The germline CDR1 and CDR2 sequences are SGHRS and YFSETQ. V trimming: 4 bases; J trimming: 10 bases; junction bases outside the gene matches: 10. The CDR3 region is CASSRAASGRNEQFF. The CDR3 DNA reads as TGCGCCAGCAGCCGGGCCGCTAGCGGGAGGAACGAGCAGTTCTTC.

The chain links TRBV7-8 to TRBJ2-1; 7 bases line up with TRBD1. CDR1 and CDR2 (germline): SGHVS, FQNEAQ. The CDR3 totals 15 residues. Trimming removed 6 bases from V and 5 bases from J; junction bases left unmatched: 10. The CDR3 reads CASRARDSFNNEQFF. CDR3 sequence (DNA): TGTGCCAGCAGAGCTCGGGACAGCTTCAACAATGAGCAGTTCTTC.

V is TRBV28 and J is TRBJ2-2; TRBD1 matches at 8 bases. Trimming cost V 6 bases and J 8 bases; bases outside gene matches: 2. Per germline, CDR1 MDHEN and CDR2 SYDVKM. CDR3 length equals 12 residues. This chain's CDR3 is CASRQGVGELFF. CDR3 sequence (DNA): TGTGCCAGCAGACAGGGGGTTGGGGAGCTGTTTTTT.

This CDR3 is CASSYSGSNYNEQFF. CDR3 bases: TGTGCCAGCAGTTATAGCGGGAGTAACTACAATGAGCAGTTCTTC. This chain uses TRBV6-5 with TRBJ2-1; 9 bases are a match to TRBD2. CDR1 is MNHEY, CDR2 SVGAGI, per germline. V dropped 3 bases and J dropped 3; count of bases not matched to a gene: 3. The CDR3 loop spans 15 amino acids.

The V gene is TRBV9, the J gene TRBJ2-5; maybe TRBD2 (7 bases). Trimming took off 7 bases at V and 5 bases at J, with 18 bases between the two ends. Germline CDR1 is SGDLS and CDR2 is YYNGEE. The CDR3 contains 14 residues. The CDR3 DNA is TGTGCCAGCGAAGGGGGGAGGGCCCGGGAGACCCAGTACTTC. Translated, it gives CASEGGRARETQYF. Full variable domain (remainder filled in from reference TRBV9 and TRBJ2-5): DSGVTQTPKHLITATGQRVTLRCSPRSGDLSVYWYQQSLDQGLQFLIQYYNGEERAKGNILERFSAQQFPDLHSELNLSSLELGDSALYFCASEGGRARETQYFGPGTRLLVL.